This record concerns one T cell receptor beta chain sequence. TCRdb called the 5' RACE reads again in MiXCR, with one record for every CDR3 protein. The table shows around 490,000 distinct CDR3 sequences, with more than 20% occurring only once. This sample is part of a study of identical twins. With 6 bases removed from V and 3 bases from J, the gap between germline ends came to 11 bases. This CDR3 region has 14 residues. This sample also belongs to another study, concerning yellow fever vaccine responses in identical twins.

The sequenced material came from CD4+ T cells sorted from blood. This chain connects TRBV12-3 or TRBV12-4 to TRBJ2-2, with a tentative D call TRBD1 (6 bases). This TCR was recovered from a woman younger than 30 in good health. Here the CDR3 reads CASRGTPYTGELFF. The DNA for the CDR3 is TGTGCCAGCAGGGGGACACCATACACCGGGGAGCTGTTTTTT.